Below, one TCR beta chain is given with its context. Its target is not known. V gave up 4 bases and J gave up 0 bases; unmatched junction bases: 12. CDR3 length: 19 residues. Germline V gene lookup returns CDR1 SGHRS and CDR2 YFSETQ. The repertoire was sequenced with immunoSEQ multiplex PCR; TCRdb's copy has only in-frame clones and lacks some. The sample holds more than 100,000 clones; roughly 90% are singletons and the top ten take more than 3%. This specimen belongs to a study of T cell responses to AZD1222 COVID-19 vaccine. Overall study context: Doses given second, at about 4 or about 12 weeks, were pooled.

Study-wide findings and caveats: Repertoires were sampled only after the peak T cell response. Regions left unmutated in variants are reportedly the target of nearly half of spike-specific TCRs.

The chain employs TRBV5-1 and TRBJ2-1; 11 nucleotides align to TRBD2. The sequencing used peripheral blood, collected on day 0 of AZD1222 vaccination. This clonotype was sampled from an adult in good health. The DNA for the CDR3 is TGCGCCAGCAGCCTGCTAGCGGGGGGTACTTCAAGCTCCTACAATGAGCAGTTCTTC. Translation: CASSLLAGGTSSSYNEQFF.